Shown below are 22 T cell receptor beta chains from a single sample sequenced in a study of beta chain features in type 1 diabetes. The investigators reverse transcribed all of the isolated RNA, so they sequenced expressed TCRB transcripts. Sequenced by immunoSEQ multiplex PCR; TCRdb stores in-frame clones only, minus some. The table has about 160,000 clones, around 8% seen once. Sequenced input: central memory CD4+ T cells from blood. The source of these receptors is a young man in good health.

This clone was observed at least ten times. The CDR3 loop is CASSLAGGSMNEQFF. CDR3 coding DNA: TGTGCCAGCAGCCTAGCGGGAGGGTCGATGAATGAGCAGTTCTTC. The chain combines TRBV7-3 with TRBJ2-1, with 12 nucleotides matching TRBD2. Germline lookup yields CDR1 SGHTA and CDR2 FQGTGA. V trimming: 5 bases; J trimming: 7 bases; junction bases outside the gene matches: 6. The length of the CDR3 is 15 residues.

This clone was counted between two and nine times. The CDR3 loop reads CASSERSSAGGTGELFF. CDR3 DNA: TGTGCCAGCAGTGAAAGGAGCTCGGCAGGGGGCACCGGGGAGCTGTTTTTT. V gene TRBV6-1 combines with J gene TRBJ2-2, with TRBD1 matching 7 bases. From germline, CDR1 is MNHNS and CDR2 SASEGT. V shed 2 bases and J 4 bases; nucleotides not matched to a gene: 10. This CDR3 region has 17 residues.

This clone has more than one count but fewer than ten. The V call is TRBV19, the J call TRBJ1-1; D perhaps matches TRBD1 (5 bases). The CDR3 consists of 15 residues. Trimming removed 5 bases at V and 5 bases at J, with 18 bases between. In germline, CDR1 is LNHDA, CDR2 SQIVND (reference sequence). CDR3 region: CASSRLRGSRTEAFF. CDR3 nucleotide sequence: TGTGCCAGTAGTCGGCTCCGGGGGTCGCGGACTGAAGCTTTCTTT.

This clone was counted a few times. The CDR3 nucleotides are TGTGCCAGCAGAGACAGGGGAGGGATTCAGCCCCAGCATTTT. This gives the protein CASRDRGGIQPQHF. The chain employs TRBV2 and TRBJ1-5; TRBD1 matches 8 bases. Trimming removed 6 bases from V and 6 bases from J; junction bases left unmatched: 7. Germline V lookup: CDR1 SNHLY, CDR2 FYNNEI. The CDR3 contains 14 residues.

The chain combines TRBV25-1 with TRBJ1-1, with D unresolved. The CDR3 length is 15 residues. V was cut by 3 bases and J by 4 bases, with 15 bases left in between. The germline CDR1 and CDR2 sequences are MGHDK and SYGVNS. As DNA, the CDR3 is TGTGCCAGCAGTGAGCTGGGCAGTTCTTCCACTGAAGCTTTCTTT. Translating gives CASSELGSSSTEAFF.

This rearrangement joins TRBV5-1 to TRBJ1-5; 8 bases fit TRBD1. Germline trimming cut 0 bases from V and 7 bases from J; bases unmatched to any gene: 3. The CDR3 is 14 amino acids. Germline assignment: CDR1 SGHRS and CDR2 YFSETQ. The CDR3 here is CASSLGTGLQPQHF. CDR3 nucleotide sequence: TGCGCCAGCAGCTTGGGGACAGGGTTACAGCCCCAGCATTTT.

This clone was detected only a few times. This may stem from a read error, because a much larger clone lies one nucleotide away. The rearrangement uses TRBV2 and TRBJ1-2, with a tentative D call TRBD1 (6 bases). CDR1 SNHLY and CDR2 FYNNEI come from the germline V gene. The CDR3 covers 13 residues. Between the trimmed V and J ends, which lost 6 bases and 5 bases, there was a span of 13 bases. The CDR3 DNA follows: TGTGCCAGCAGCTTAAACAGGGCTTATGGCTACACCTTC. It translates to CASSLNRAYGYTF.

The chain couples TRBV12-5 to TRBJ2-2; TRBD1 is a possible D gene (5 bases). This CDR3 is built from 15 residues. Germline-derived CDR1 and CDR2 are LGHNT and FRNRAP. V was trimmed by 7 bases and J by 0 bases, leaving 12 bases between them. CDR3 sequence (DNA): TGTGCTAGTGCCCCCCAGGGCGCGAACACCGGGGAGCTGTTTTTT. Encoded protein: CASAPQGANTGELFF.

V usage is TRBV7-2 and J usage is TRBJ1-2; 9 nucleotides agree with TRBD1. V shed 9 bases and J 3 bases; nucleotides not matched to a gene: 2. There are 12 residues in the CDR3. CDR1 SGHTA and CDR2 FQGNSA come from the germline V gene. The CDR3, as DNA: TGTGCCAGGCGGGACAGGGACTATGGCTACACCTTC. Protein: CARRDRDYGYTF.

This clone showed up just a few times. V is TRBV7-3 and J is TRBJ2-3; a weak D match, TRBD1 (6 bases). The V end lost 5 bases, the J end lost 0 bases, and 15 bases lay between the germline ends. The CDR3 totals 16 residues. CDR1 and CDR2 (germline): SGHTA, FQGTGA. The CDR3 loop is CASSPKRGGSTDTQYF. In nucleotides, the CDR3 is TGTGCCAGCAGCCCCAAGAGAGGGGGAAGCACAGATACGCAGTATTTT.

The CDR3 protein is CASSLMGQGDTDTQYF. The DNA for the CDR3 is TGTGCCAGCAGCTTAATGGGACAGGGGGACACAGATACGCAGTATTTT. This chain links TRBV7-3 with TRBJ2-3, with 11 positions matching TRBD1. The germline V gene has CDR1 SGHTA and CDR2 FQGTGA. This CDR3 region has 16 residues. Trimming cost V 1 base and J 2 bases; bases outside gene matches: 2.

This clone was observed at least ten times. The CDR3 reads CASSPILEASGRSHEQFF. Here the CDR3 DNA reads TGTGCCAGCAGCCCAATTCTGGAGGCTAGCGGGAGGTCCCATGAGCAGTTCTTC. The V and J genes are TRBV2 and TRBJ2-1; 11 bases agree with TRBD2. Germline V CDR1 and CDR2: SNHLY, FYNNEI. The CDR3 loop spans 18 amino acids. Trimming at V came to 6 bases and at J to 8 bases, leaving 18 bases not matched to a gene. The entire variable domain, with the rest obtained from reference TRBV2 and TRBJ2-1, is as follows: EPEVTQTPSHQVTQMGQEVILRCVPISNHLYFYWYRQILGQKVEFLVSFYNNEISEKSEIFDDQFSVERPDGSNFTLKIRSTKLEDSAMYFCASSPILEASGRSHEQFFGPGTRLTVL.

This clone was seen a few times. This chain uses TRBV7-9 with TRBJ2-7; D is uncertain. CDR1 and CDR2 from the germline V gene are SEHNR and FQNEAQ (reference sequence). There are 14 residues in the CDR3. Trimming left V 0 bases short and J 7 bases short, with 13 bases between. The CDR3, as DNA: TGTGCCAGCAGCTTAGCCTCGAGAGGTCAAGAGCAGTACTTC. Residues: CASSLASRGQEQYF.

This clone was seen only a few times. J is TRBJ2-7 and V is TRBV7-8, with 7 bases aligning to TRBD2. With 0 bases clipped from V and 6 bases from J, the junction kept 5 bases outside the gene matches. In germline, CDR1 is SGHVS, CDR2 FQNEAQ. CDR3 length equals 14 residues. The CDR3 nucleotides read TGTGCCAGCAGCTTAGCGCAGGCTAGCGGCGAGCAGTACTTC. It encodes CASSLAQASGEQYF.

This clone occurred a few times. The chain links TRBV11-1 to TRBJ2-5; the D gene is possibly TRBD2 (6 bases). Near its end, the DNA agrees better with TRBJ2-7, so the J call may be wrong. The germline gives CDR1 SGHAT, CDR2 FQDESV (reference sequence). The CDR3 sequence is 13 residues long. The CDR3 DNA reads TGTGCCAGCAGCTCACGGAGGGCCGACGAGCAGTACTTC. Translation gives CASSSRRADEQYF.

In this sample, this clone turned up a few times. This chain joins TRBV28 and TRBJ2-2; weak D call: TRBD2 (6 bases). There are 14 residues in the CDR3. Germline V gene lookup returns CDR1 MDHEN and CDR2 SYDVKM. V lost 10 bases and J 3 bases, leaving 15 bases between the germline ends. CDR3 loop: CATYRGGDTGELFF. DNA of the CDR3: TGTGCCACCTATCGGGGCGGGGACACCGGGGAGCTGTTTTTT. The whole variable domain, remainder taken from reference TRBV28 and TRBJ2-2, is DVKVTQSSRYLVKRTGEKVFLECVQDMDHENMFWYRQDPGLGLRLIYFSYDVKMKEKGDIPEGYSVSREKKERFSLILESASTNQTSMYLCATYRGGDTGELFFGEGSRLTVL.

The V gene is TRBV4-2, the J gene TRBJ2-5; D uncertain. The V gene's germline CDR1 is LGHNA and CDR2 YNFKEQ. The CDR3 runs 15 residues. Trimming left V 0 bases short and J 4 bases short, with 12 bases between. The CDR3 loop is CASSQDRGLIETQYF. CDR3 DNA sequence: TGTGCCAGCAGCCAAGATCGTGGGCTAATAGAGACCCAGTACTTC.

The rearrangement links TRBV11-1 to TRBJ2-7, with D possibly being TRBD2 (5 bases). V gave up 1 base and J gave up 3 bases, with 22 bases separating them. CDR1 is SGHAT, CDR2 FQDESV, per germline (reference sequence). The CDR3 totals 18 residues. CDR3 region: CASSLVSLGRAVSYEQYF. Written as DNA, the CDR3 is TGTGCCAGCAGCTTAGTTTCCCTCGGCCGAGCGGTGAGCTACGAGCAGTACTTC.

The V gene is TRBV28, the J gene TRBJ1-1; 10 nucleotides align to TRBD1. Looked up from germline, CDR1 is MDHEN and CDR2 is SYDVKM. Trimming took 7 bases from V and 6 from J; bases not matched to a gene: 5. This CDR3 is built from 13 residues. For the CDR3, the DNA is TGTGCCAGCACTCCGGGACAGGGGCCTGAAGCTTTCTTT. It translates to CASTPGQGPEAFF.

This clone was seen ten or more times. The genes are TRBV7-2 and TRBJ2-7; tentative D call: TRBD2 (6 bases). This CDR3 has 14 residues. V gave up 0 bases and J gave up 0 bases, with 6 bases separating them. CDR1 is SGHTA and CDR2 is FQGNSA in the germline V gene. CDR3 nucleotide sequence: TGTGCCAGCAGCTTAGCGACTAGCTCCTACGAGCAGTACTTC. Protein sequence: CASSLATSSYEQYF. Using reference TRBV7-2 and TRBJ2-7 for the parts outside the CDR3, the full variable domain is GAGVSQSPSNKVTEKGKDVELRCDPISGHTALYWYRQSLGQGLEFLIYFQGNSAPDKSGLPSDRFSAERTGGSVSTLTIQRTQQEDSAVYLCASSLATSSYEQYFGPGTRLTVT.

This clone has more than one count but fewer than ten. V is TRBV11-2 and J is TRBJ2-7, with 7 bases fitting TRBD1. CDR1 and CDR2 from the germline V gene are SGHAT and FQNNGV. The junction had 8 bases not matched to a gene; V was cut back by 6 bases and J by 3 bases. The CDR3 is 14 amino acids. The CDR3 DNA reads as TGTGCCAGCAGGCTCTCGACAGGGTACTACGAGCAGTACTTC. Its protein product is CASRLSTGYYEQYF.

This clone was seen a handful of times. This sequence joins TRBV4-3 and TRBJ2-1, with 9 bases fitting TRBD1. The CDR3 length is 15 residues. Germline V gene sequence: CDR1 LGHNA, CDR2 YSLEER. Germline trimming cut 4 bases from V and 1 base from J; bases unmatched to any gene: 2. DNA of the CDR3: TGCGCCAGCAGCCCTGGACAGGGGTCCTACAATGAGCAGTTCTTC. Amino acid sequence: CASSPGQGSYNEQFF.